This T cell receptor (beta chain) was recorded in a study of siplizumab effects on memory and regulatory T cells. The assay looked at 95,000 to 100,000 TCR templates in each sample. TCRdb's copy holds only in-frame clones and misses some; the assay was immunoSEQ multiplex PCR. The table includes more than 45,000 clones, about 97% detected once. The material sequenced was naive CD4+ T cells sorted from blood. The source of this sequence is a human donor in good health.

CDR3 in amino acids: CASSLVQGAFEKLFF. CDR3 sequence (DNA): TGTGCCAGCAGCTTAGTACAGGGGGCTTTCGAAAAACTGTTTTTT. The gene calls are TRBV7-2 and TRBJ1-4; the match to TRBD1 covers 9 bases. In germline, CDR1 is SGHTA, CDR2 FQGNSA. The CDR3 spans 15 residues. J lost 8 bases, V lost 1 base, and 5 bases had no gene match.